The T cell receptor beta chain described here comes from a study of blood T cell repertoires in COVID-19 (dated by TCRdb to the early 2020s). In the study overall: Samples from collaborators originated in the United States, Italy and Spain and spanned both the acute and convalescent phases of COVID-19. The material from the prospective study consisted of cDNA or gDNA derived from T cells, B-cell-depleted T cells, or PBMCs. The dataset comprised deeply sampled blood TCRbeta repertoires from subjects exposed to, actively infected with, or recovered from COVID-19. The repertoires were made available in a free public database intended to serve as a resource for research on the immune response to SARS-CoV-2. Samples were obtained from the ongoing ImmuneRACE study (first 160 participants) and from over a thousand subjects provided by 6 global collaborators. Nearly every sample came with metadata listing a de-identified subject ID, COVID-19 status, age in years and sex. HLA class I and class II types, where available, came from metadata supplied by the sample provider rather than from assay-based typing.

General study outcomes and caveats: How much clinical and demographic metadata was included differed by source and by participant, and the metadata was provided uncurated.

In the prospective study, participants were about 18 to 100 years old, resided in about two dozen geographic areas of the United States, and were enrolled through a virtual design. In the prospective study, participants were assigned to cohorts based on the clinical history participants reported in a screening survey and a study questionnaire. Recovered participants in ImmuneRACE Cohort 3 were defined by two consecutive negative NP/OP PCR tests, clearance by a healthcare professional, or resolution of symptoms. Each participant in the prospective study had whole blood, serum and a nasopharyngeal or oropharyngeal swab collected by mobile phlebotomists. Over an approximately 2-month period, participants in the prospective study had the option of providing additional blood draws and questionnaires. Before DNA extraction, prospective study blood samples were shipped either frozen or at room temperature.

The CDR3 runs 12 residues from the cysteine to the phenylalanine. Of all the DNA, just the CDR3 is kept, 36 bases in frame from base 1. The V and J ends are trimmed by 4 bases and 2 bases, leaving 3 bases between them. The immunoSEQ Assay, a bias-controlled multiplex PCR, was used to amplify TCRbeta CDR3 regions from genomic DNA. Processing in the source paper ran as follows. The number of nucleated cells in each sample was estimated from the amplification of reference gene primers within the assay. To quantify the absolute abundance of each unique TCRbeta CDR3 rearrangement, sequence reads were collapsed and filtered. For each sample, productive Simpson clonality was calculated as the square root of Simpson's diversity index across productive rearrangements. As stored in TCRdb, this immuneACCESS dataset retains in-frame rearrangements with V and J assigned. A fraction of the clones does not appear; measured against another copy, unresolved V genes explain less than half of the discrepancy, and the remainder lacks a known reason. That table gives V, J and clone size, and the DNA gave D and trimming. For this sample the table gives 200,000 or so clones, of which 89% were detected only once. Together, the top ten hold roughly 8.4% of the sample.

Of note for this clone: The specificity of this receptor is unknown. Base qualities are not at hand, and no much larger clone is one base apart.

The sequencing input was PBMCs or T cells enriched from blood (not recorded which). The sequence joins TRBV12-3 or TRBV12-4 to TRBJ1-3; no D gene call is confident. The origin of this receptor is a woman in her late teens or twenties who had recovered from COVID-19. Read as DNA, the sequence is TGTGCCAGCAGTTATACTGGAAACACCATATATTTT. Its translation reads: CASSYTGNTIYF.